This T cell receptor (beta chain) was observed in a study of blood T cell repertoires in COVID-19. Study-wide context: COVID-19 samples collected from the United States, Italy and Spain covered acute and convalescent phases. Sample material is recorded as cDNA or gDNA derived from T cells, B-cell-depleted T cells, or PBMCs.

Losses at the gene ends were 4 bases for V and 5 bases for J; bases not matched to a gene: 11. Germline V lookup: CDR1 MNHNS, CDR2 SASEGT. This CDR3 region has 18 residues. Enrollment of patients from Seattle took place during active infection, with longitudinal follow-up. Authors' methods: From reference gene primer amplification, estimates of nucleated cell counts were derived. Clones were sequenced by immunoSEQ multiplex PCR, and TCRdb holds only the in-frame ones, with some missing. V and J calls and clone size are given by that table; D and trimming were obtained from the DNA. The sample carries roughly 400,000 clones, over 75% recorded once.

The sequenced sample was peripheral blood. This TCR came from an older woman with COVID-19, enrolled during active disease. This chain links TRBV6-1 with TRBJ1-6; TRBD1 matches 10 bases. CDR3 region: CASSGPSGTGVHNSPLHF. The DNA of the CDR3 is TGTGCCAGCAGTGGACCCTCCGGGACAGGGGTCCATAATTCACCCCTCCACTTT.